Sequencing of this T cell receptor beta chain was carried out in a study of technical replicates of blood from a few donors (dated by TCRdb to 2016 to 2017). CDR1 and CDR2 are drawn from the germline V gene (reference sequence): MNHNY, SVGAGI. Spanning cysteine to phenylalanine, the CDR3 consists of 14 amino acids. Left in the record is the CDR3 DNA by itself, 42 bases read in frame from the first base. V loses 6 bases of germline sequence and J loses 6 bases, and the interval between the two ends is 18 bases. Libraries were prepared through the immunoSEQ multiplex PCR assay. TCRdb took over this immuneACCESS table, retaining in-frame rearrangements with V and J assigned. Such tables are incomplete; in checked studies, under half of the missing clones stem from an unresolved V gene, and the remainder is unexplained. The table for this sample lists approximately 94,000 clones; about 96% of them were counted only once. The ten top clones hold around 0.37% of the sample.

On this clone itself: Its antigen remains undetermined. Base qualities are not at hand, and no much larger clone is one base apart.

The chain links TRBV6-6 with TRBJ2-7; the D gene is perhaps TRBD1, on 6 matching bases. Sequenced material: T cells isolated from PBMCs. The sequence was obtained from a human donor in good health. The CDR3 region: CASRELRDNLEQYF. The nucleotides read TGTGCCAGCAGGGAACTCCGGGACAACCTCGAGCAGTACTTC.